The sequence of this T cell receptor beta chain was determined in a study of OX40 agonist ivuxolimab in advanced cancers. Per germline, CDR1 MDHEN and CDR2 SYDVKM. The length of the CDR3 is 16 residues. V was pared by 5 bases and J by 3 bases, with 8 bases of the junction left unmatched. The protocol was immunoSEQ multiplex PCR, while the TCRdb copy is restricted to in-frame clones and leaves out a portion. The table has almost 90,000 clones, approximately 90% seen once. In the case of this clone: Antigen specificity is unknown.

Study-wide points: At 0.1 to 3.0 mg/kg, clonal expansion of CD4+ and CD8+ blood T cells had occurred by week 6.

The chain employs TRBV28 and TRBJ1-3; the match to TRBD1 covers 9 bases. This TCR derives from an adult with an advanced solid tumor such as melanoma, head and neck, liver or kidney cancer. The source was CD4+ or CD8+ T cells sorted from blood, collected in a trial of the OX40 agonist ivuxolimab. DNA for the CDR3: TGTGCCAGCAGTCCGTTGGGACAGGGAAATGGAAACACCATATATTTT. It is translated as CASSPLGQGNGNTIYF.